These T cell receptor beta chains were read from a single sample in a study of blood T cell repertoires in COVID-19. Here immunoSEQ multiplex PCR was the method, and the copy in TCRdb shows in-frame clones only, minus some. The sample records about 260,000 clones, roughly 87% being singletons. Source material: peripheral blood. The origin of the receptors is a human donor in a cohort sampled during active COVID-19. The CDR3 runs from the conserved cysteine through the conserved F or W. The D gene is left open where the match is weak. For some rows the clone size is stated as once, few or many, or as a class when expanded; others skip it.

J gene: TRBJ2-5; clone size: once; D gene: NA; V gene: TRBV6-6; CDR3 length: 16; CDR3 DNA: TGTGCCAGCAGTTACGGGCAGGGCAGATTATCAGAGACCCAGTACTTC; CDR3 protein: CASSYGQGRLSETQYF
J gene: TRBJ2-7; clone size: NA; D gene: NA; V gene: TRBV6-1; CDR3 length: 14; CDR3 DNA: TGTGCCAGCAGTGAAACATTCGGAGTCTACGAGCAGTACTTC; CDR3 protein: CASSETFGVYEQYF
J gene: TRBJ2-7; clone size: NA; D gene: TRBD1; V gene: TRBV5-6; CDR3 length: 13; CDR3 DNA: TGTGCCAGCAGCTTGTGGGGACAGCGGGAGCAGTACTTC; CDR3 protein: CASSLWGQREQYF
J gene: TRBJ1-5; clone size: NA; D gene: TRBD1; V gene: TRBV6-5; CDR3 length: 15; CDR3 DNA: TGTGCCAGCACCGCCGGACAGGCTAGCAATCAGCCCCAGCATTTT; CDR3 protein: CASTAGQASNQPQHF
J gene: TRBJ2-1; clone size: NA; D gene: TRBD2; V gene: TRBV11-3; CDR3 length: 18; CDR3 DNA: TGTGCCAGCAGCTTAGGGCTAGCGGGAGGGCCGTCCTACAATGAGCAGTTCTTC; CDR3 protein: CASSLGLAGGPSYNEQFF
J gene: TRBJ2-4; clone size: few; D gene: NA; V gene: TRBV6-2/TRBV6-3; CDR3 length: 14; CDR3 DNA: TGTGCCAGCAGTTACCCCACCCAGATAAACATTCAGTACTTC; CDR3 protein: CASSYPTQINIQYF
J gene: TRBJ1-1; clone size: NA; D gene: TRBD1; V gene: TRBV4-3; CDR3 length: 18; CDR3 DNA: TGCGCCAGCAGCCAAGAACCGGGACAGCCCTCCTGGGGCACTGAAGCTTTCTTT; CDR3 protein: CASSQEPGQPSWGTEAFF
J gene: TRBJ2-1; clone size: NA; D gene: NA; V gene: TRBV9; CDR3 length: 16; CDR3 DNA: TGTGCCAGCAGCGTAGTTTTGTCAGGGACTCATCGCCCTCCGTTCTTC; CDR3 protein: CASSVVLSGTHRPPFF
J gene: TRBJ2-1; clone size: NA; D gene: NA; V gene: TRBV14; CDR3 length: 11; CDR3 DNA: TGTGCCAGCAGTCAGCGTTTGTCGCAGTTCTTC; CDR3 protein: CASSQRLSQFF
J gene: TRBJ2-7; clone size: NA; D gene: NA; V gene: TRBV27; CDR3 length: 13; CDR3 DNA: TGTGCCAGCAGCCGAGGACAGACCTACGAGCAGTACTTC; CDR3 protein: CASSRGQTYEQYF
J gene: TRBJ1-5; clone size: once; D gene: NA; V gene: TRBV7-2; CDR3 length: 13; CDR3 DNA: TGTGCCAGCAGTTCAAATAGCAATCAGCCCCAGCATTTT; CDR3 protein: CASSSNSNQPQHF
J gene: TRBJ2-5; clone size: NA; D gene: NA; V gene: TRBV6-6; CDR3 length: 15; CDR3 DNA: TGTGCCAGCAGTTACCCCGGGACTGGCCAAGAGACCCAGTACTTC; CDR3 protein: CASSYPGTGQETQYF
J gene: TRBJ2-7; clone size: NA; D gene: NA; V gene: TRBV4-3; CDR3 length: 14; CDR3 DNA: TGCGCCAGCAGCCAAGAGTGGGCCGGCTACGAGCAGTACTTC; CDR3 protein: CASSQEWAGYEQYF
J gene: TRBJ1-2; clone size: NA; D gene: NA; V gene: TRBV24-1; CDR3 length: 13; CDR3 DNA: TGTGCCACCAGTGAATCAGGGAACTATGGCTACACCTTC; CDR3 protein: CATSESGNYGYTF
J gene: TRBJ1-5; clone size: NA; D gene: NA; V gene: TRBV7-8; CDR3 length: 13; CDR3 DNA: TGTGCCAGCAGTAAAAATAGCAATCAGCCCCAGCATTTT; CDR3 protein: CASSKNSNQPQHF
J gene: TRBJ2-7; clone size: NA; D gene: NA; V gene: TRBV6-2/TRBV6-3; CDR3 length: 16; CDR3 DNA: TGTGCCAGCAGTTACCAGGACAGAGAGCGAGGGTACGAGCAGTACTTC; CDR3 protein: CASSYQDRERGYEQYF
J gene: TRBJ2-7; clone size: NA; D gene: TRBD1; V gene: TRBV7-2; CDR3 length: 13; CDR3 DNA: TGTGCCAGCACACCCGGGACAGCCTACGAGCAGTACTTC; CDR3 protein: CASTPGTAYEQYF
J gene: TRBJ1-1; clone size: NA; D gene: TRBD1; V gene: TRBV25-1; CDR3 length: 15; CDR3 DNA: TGTGCCAGCAGTCAGACAGGGCGCGTGAACACTGAAGCTTTCTTT; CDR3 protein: CASSQTGRVNTEAFF
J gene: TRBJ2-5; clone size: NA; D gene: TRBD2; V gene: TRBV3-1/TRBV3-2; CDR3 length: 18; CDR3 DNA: TGTGCCAGCAGCCATTACCTCCATGGTGAGCGGGGGGAAGAGACCCAGTACTTC; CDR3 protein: CASSHYLHGERGEETQYF
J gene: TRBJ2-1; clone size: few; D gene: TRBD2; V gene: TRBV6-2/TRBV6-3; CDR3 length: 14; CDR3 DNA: TGTGCCAGCAGTTACTCGAGGACTAGTAATGAGCAGTTCTTC; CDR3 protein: CASSYSRTSNEQFF
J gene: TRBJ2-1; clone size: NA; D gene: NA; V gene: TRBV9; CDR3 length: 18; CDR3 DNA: TGTGCCAGCAGCCCCATTTTTCGGGGGATCGACTCCTACAATGAGCAGTTCTTC; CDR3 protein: CASSPIFRGIDSYNEQFF
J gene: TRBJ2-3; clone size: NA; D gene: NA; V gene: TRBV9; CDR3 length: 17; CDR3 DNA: TGTGCCAGCAGCGTCGGGCTGGACAGTCGGTACGAATATACGCAGTATTTT; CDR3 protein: CASSVGLDSRYEYTQYF
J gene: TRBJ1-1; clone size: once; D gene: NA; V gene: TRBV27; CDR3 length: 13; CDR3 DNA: TGTGCCAGCAGTTTCCGGGTGTCCACTGAAGCTTTCTTT; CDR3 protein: CASSFRVSTEAFF
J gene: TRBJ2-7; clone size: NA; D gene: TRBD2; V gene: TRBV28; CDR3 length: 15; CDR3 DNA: TGTGCCAGCAGTTTCCTGACTAGCGGGAGATTCGGGCAGTACTTC; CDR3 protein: CASSFLTSGRFGQYF
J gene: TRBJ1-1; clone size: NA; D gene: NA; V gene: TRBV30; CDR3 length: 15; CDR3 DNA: TGTGCCTGGAGTAGGGACACGGTTTTGAACACTGAAGCTTTCTTT; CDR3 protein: CAWSRDTVLNTEAFF
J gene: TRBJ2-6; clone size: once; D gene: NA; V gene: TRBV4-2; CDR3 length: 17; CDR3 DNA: TGTGCCAGCAGCCAAGTAGCGGATAGCTCTGGGGCCAACGTCCTGACTTTC; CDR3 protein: CASSQVADSSGANVLTF
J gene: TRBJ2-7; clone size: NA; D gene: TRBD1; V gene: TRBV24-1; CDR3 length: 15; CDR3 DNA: TGTGCCACCAGTGCCTTCGGACAGGGTATCTACGAGCAGTACTTC; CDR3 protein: CATSAFGQGIYEQYF
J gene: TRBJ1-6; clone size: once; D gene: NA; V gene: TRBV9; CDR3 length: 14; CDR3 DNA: TGTGCCGCTAGGGTAGGGGTCCTTAATTCACCCCTCCACTTT; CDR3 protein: CAARVGVLNSPLHF
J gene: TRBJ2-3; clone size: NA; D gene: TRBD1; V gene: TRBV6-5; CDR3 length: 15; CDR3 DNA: TGTGCCAGCAGCCGACCTGGACAGGGGCCAGATACGCAGTATTTT; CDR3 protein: CASSRPGQGPDTQYF
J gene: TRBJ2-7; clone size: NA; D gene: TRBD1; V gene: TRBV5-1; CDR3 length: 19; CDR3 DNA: TGCGCCAGCAGCTACACGACAGGGGGCCTCTTTACAGTCCCCTACGAGCAGTACTTC; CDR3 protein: CASSYTTGGLFTVPYEQYF
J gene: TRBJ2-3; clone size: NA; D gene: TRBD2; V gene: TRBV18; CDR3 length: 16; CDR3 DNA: TGTGCCAGCTCACCTTGGACTAGCGGGAGGCAAGATACGCAGTATTTT; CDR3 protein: CASSPWTSGRQDTQYF
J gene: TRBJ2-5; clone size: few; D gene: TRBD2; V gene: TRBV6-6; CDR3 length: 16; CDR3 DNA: TGTGCCAGCAATAAGGGACTAGCGGGCCTTCAAGAGACCCAGTACTTC; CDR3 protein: CASNKGLAGLQETQYF
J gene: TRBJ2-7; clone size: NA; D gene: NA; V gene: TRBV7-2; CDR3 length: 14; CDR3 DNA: TGTGCCAGCAGCCTTGTGGGGCCCTCCTACGAGCAGTACTTC; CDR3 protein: CASSLVGPSYEQYF
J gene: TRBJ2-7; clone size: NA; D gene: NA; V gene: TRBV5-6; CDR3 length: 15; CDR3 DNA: TGTGCCAGCAGCCCCGGAGCCAGCGGCCTCTACGAGCAGTACTTC; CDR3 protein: CASSPGASGLYEQYF
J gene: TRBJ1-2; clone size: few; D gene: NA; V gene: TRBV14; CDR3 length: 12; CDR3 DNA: TGTGCCAGCAGCCCCGTCGGCTATGGCTACACCTTC; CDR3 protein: CASSPVGYGYTF
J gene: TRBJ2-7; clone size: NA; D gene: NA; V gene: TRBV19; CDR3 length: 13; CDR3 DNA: TGTGCCAGTAGATTACAGGAGCACTACGAGCAGTACTTC; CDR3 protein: CASRLQEHYEQYF
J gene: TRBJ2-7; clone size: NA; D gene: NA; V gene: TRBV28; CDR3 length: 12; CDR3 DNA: TGTGCCAGCAGTTGGGGAGAGGGCGAGCAGTACTTC; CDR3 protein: CASSWGEGEQYF
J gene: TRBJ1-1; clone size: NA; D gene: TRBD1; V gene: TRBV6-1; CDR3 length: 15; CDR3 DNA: TGTGCCAGCAGTGAGACGAGGACAGGGTATTCTGAAGCTTTCTTT; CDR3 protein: CASSETRTGYSEAFF
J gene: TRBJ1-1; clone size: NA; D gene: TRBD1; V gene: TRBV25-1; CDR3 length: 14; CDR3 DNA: TGTGCCAGCTCCGGGGGTAGGGGGCACACTGAAGCTTTCTTT; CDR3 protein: CASSGGRGHTEAFF
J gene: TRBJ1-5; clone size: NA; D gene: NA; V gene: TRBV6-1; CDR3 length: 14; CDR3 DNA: TGTGCCAGCAGTGAAGTCGGGGGGGCAGAGCCCCAGCATTTT; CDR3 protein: CASSEVGGAEPQHF
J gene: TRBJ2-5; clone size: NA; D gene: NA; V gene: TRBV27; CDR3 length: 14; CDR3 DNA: TGTGCCAGCTCCCTAGGGGCCCCCTCAGAGACCCAGTACTTC; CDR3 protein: CASSLGAPSETQYF
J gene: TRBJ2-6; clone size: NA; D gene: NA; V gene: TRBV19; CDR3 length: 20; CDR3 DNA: TGTGCCAGTAGTATTTCAGAGGCCGGGTTTTTGACCTCTGGGGCCAACGTCCTGACTTTC; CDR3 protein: CASSISEAGFLTSGANVLTF
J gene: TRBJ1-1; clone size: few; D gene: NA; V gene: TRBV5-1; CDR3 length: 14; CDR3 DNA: TGCGCCAGCAGCCTCACCCCGGCGGGCACTGAAGCTTTCTTT; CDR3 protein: CASSLTPAGTEAFF
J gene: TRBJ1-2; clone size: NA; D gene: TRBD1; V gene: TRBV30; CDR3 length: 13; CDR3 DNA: TGTGCCTGGGGCAGGGGACAGTCCTATGGCTACACCTTC; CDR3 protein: CAWGRGQSYGYTF
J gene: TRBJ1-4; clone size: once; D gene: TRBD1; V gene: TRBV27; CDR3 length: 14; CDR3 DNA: TGTGCCAGCAGTCCACACTATACAGGGGTAAAACTGTTTTTT; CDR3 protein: CASSPHYTGVKLFF
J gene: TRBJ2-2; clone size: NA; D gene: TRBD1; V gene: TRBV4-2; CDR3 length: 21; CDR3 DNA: TGTGCCAGCAGCCAAGATTTCGCAGGGGGACAAAGACGAGGGAACACCGGGGAGCTGTTTTTT; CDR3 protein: CASSQDFAGGQRRGNTGELFF
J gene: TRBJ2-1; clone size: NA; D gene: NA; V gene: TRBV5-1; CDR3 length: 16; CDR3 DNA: TGCGCCAGCAGCTCCGCTAAGTGGAGCTCCTACAATGAGCAGTTCTTC; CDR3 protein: CASSSAKWSSYNEQFF
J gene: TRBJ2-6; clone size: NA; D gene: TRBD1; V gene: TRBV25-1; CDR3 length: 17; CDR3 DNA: TGTGCCAGCGCCGGGACAGGGGTTAACTCTGGGGCCAACGTCCTGACTTTC; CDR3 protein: CASAGTGVNSGANVLTF